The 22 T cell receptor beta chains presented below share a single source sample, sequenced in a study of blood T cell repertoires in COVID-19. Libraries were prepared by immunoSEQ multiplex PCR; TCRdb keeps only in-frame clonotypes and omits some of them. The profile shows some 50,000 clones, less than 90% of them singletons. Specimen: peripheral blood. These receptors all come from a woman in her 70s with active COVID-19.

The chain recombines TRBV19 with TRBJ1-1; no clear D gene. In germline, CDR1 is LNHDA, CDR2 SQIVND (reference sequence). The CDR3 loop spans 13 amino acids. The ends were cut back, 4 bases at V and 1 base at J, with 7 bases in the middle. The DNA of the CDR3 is TGTGCCAGTAGTACCCAGGAGAACACTGAAGCTTTCTTT. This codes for CASSTQENTEAFF.

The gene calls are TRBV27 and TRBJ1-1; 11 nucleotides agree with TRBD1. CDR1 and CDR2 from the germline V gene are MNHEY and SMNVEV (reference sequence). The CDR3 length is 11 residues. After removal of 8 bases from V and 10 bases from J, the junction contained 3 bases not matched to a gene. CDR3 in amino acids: CASGQGALAFF. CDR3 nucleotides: TGTGCCAGCGGACAGGGGGCTTTAGCTTTCTTT.

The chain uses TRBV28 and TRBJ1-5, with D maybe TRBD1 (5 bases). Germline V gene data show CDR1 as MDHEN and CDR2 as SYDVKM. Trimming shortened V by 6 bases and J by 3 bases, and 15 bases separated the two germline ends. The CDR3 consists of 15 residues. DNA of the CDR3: TGTGCCAGCAGCGAATCGACAGCGCCCAATCAGCCCCAGCATTTT. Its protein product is CASSESTAPNQPQHF.

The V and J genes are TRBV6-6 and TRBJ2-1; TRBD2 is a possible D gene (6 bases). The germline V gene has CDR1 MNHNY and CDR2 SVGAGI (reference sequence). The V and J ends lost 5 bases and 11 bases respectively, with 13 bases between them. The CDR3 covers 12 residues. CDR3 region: CASSPGRGKQFF. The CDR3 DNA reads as TGTGCCAGCAGTCCGGGGCGGGGAAAGCAGTTCTTC.

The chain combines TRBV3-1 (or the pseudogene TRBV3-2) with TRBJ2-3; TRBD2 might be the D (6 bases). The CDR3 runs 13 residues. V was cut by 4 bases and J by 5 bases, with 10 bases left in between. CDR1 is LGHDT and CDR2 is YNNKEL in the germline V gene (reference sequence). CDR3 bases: TGTGCCAGCAGCCCTCTAGCGCTAGATACGCAGTATTTT. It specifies CASSPLALDTQYF.

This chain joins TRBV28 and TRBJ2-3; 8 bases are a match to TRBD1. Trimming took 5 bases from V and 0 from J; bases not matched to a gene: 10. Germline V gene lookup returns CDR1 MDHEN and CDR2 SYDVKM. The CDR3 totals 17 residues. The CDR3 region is CASSPRTGSVSTDTQYF. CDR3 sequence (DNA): TGTGCCAGCAGTCCACGGACAGGGTCGGTTAGCACAGATACGCAGTATTTT.

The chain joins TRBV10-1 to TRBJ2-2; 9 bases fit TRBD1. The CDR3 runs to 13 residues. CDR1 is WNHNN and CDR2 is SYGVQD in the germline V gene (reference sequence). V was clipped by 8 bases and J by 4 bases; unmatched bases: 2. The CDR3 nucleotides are TGCGCCAGCGGGGACAGGGTCACCGGGGAGCTGTTTTTT. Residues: CASGDRVTGELFF.

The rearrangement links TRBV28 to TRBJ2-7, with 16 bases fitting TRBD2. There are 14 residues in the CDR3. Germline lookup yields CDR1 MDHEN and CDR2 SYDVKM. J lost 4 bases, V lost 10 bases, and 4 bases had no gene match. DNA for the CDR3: TGTGCCATCGGGACTAGCGGGGGGGGATACGAGCAGTACTTC. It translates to CAIGTSGGGYEQYF.

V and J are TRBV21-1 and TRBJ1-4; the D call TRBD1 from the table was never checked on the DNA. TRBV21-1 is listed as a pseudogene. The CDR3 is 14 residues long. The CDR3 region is CASSKQGFNEKLFF. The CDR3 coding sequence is TGTGCCAGCAGCAAACAGGGGTTTAATGAAAAACTGTTTTTT.

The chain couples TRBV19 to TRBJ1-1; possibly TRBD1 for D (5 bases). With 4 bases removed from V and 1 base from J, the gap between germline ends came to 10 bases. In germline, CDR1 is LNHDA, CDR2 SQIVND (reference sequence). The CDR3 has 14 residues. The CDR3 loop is CASSKPGQNTEAFF. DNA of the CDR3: TGTGCCAGTAGTAAACCAGGGCAGAACACTGAAGCTTTCTTT.

CDR3: CASSSRSTSTSDEQFF. Here the CDR3 DNA reads TGTGCCAGCAGCTCAAGGAGTACTAGCACTTCAGATGAGCAGTTCTTC. The gene calls are TRBV7-6 and TRBJ2-1; tentatively, D is TRBD2 (6 bases). The CDR3 is 16 amino acids. Trimming removed 4 bases from V and 8 bases from J, with 21 bases in between. From germline, CDR1 is SGHVS and CDR2 FNYEAQ.

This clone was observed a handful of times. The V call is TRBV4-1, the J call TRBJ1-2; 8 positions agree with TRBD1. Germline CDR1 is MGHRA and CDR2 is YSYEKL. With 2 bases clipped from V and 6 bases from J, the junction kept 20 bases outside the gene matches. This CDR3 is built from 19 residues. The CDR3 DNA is TGCGCCAGCAGCCAACAATCCCTCAGGGGGCTGCCCGCGCCGGATGGCTACACCTTC. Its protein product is CASSQQSLRGLPAPDGYTF.

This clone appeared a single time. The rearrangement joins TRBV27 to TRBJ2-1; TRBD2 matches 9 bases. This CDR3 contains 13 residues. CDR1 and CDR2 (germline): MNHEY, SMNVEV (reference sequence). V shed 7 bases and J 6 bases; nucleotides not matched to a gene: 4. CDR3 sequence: CASNRGRGNEQFF. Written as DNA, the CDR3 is TGTGCCAGCAACCGCGGGAGGGGCAATGAGCAGTTCTTC.

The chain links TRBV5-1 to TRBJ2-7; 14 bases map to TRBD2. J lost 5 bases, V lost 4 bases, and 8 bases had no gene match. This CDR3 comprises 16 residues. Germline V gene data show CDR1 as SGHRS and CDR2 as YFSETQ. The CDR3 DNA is TGCGCCAGCAGCCCGGCCGGGACTAGCGGGAGTAACGAGCAGTACTTC. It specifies CASSPAGTSGSNEQYF. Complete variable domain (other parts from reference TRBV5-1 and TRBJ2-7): KAGVTQTPRYLIKTRGQQVTLSCSPISGHRSVSWYQQTPGQGLQFLFEYFSETQRNKGNFPGRFSGRQFSNSRSEMNVSTLELGDSALYLCASSPAGTSGSNEQYFGPGTRLTVT.

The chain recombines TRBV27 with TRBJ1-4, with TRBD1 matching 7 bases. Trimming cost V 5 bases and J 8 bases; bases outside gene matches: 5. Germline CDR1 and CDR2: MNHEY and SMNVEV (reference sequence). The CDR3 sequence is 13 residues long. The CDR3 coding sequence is TGTGCCAGCAGTCGCTCACAGGGGGAAAAACTGTTTTTT. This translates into CASSRSQGEKLFF.

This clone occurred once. The CDR3 coding sequence is TGTGCCAGCAGCTTAAAGGCGGGAGGGACTTACAATGAGCAGTTCTTC. Translated: CASSLKAGGTYNEQFF. The chain joins TRBV7-3 to TRBJ2-1; 9 bases agree with TRBD2. Looked up from germline, CDR1 is SGHTA and CDR2 is FQGTGA. The CDR3 sequence is 16 residues long. V lost 1 base, J lost 4 bases, and 5 bases stayed unmatched. Drawing the rest from reference TRBV7-3 and TRBJ2-1, the complete variable domain is GAGVSQTPSNKVTEKGKYVELRCDPISGHTALYWYRQSLGQGPEFLIYFQGTGAADDSGLPNDRFFAVRPEGSVSTLKIQRTERGDSAVYLCASSLKAGGTYNEQFFGPGTRLTVL.

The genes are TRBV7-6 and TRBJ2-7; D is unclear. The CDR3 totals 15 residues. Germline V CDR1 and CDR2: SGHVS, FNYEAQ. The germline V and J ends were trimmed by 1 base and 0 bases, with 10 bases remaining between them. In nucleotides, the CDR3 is TGTGCCAGCAGCTTAGACGGGTTGAGCTCCTACGAGCAGTACTTC. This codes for CASSLDGLSSYEQYF.

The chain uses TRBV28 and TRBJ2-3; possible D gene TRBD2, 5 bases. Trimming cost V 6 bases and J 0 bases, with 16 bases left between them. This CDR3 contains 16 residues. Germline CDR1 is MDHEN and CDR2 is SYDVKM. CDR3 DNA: TGTGCCAGCAGCCCGCCCCAGCGGTTAAGCACAGATACGCAGTATTTT. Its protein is CASSPPQRLSTDTQYF.

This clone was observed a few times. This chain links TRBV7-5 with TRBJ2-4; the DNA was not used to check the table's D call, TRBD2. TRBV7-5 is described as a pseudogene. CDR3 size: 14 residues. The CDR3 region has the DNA TGTGTCAGAAGCAAACATGCGGGTGTGAACATTCAGTACTTC. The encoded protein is CVRSKHAGVNIQYF.

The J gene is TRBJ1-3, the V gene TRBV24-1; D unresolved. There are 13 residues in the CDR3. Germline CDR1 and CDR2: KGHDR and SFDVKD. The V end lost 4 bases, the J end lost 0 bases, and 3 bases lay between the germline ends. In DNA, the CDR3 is TGTGCCACCAGTGAGAGCTCTGGAAACACCATATATTTT. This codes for CATSESSGNTIYF.

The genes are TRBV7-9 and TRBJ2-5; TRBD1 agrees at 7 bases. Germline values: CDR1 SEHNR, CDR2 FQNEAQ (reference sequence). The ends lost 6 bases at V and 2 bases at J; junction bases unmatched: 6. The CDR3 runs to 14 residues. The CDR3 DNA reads TGTGCCAGCAGAGAGGGGACAGCACAAGAGACCCAGTACTTC. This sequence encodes CASREGTAQETQYF.

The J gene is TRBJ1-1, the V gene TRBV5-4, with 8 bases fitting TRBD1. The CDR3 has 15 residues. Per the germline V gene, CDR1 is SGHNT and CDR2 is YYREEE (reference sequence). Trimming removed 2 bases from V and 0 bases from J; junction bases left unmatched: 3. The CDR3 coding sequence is TGTGCCAGCAGCTTTCAGGGGGCGATGAACACTGAAGCTTTCTTT. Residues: CASSFQGAMNTEAFF.